This TCR beta chain was profiled in a study of shared clonotypes between healthy human individuals. Here immunoSEQ multiplex PCR was the method, and the copy in TCRdb shows in-frame clones only, minus some. The table lists millions of clones, about 92% of them singletons, with 0.13% to 0.15% in the top ten. To note about this clone: Its antigen is as yet unknown.

Study-level points and caveats: Donors were few, which limited the genetic and exposure-history diversity represented.

This CDR3 contains 14 residues. Trimming removed 5 bases from V and 2 bases from J, with 12 bases in between. Germline CDR1 and CDR2: MDHEN and SYDVKM. The rearrangement joins TRBV28 to TRBJ2-5; tentative D call: TRBD2 (7 bases). Sequenced: naive CD4+ T cells sorted from blood. Subset defined: CD45RA+ positively selected. The TCR was taken from a man aged 18 to 29 in good health. Here the CDR3 DNA reads TGTGCCAGCAGTCGGGCGGGGGCGCAAGAGACCCAGTACTTC. Translated, it gives CASSRAGAQETQYF.